Following are 5 T cell receptor beta chains from one sample sequenced in a study of PD-1 blockade in classical Hodgkin lymphoma. Documented time point: newly diagnosed, previously untreated cHL patient sample. This table comes from immunoSEQ multiplex PCR, and its TCRdb copy is limited to in-frame clones, with some not included. The table lists fewer than 35,000 clones, 90% to 95% of them singletons. The source material was peripheral blood mononuclear cells (PBMCs). These receptors all stem from a human donor with classical Hodgkin lymphoma.

This chain links TRBV7-9 with TRBJ2-1, with D perhaps TRBD2 (6 bases). The CDR3 length is 16 residues. Germline V CDR1 and CDR2: SEHNR, FQNEAQ (reference sequence). V was pared by 5 bases and J by 4 bases, with 18 bases between. CDR3 in amino acids: CASSHRRGNQYNEQFF. CDR3 bases: TGTGCCAGCAGCCACCGGAGGGGAAATCAGTACAATGAGCAGTTCTTC. The full variable domain, with the rest looked up from reference TRBV7-9 and TRBJ2-1, is DTGVSQNPRHKITKRGQNVTFRCDPISEHNRLYWYRQTLGQGPEFLTYFQNEAQLEKSRLLSDRFSAERPKGSFSTLEIQRTEQGDSAMYLCASSHRRGNQYNEQFFGPGTRLTVL.

The chain has TRBV11-1 and TRBJ1-6, with a possible D match to TRBD1 (5 bases). Germline assignment: CDR1 SGHAT and CDR2 FQDESV (reference sequence). CDR3 size: 14 residues. With 5 bases removed from V and 4 bases from J, the gap between germline ends came to 9 bases. CDR3 sequence (DNA): TGTGCCAGCAGCCTGGGACGGTATAATTCACCCCTCCACTTT. Protein sequence: CASSLGRYNSPLHF. The full variable domain, in which reference TRBV11-1 and TRBJ1-6 provide the parts outside the CDR3, is EAEVAQSPRYKITEKSQAVAFWCDPISGHATLYWYRQILGQGPELLVQFQDESVVDDSQLPKDRFSAERLKGVDSTLKIQPAELGDSAMYLCASSLGRYNSPLHFGNGTRLTVT.

The chain has TRBV30 and TRBJ1-4; 9 nucleotides align to TRBD1. The ends lost 3 bases at V and 6 bases at J; junction bases unmatched: 2. CDR3 length equals 13 residues. The germline V gene has CDR1 GTSNPN and CDR2 SVGIG (reference sequence). This chain's CDR3 is CAWRRQGDEKLFF. CDR3 DNA sequence: TGTGCCTGGAGAAGACAGGGGGATGAAAAACTGTTTTTT.

The CDR3 sequence: CASHRPGNYGYTF. The CDR3 DNA reads as TGTGCCAGTCACCGACCGGGTAACTATGGCTACACCTTC. The V and J genes are TRBV5-6 and TRBJ1-2; D remains unclear. There are 13 residues in the CDR3. Per the germline V gene, CDR1 is SGHDT and CDR2 is YYEEEE. Trimming cost V 8 bases and J 1 base, with 12 bases left between them.

This sequence joins TRBV30 and TRBJ2-3, with TRBD1 matching 9 bases. This CDR3 spans 14 amino acids. The J segment lost 8 bases and the V segment lost 4 bases, leaving 10 bases of the junction unmatched. Germline V CDR1 and CDR2: GTSNPN, SVGIG (reference sequence). The CDR3 DNA sequence: TGTGCCTGGACCCAGGGACAGGGAGTTGGTACGCAGTATTTT. Translating gives CAWTQGQGVGTQYF.